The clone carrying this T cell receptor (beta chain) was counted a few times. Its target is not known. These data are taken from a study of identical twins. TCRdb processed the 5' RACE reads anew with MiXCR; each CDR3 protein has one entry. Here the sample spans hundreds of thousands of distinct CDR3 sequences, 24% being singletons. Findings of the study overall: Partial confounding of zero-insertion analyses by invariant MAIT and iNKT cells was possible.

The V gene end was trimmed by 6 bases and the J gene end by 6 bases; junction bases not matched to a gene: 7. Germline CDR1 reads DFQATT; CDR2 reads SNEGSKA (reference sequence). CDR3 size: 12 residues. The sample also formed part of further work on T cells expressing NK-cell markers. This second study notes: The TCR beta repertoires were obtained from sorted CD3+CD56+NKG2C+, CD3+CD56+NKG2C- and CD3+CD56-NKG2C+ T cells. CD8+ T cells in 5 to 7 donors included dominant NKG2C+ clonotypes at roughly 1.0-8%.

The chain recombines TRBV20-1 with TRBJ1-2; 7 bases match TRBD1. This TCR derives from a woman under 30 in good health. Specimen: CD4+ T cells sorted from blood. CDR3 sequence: CSAATGNDGYTF. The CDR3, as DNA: TGCAGTGCGGCGACAGGGAACGATGGCTACACCTTC.